The present T cell receptor (beta chain) was sequenced within a study of PD-1 blockade in classical Hodgkin lymphoma. With no exception, relapse followed autologous stem cell transplantation in all patients, and brentuximab vedotin exposure varied. This clone was counted a few times. Generated by immunoSEQ multiplex PCR, the TCRdb table keeps only in-frame clones and is missing some. The sample consists of under 25,000 clones, 84% of them appearing once. Germline values: CDR1 SEHNR, CDR2 FQNEAQ (reference sequence). J was trimmed by 8 bases and V by 2 bases; bases with no gene match: 6. CDR3 length equals 14 residues.

Sequenced here: peripheral blood mononuclear cells (PBMCs), sampled at baseline. The gene calls are TRBV7-9 and TRBJ1-3; 7 nucleotides match TRBD1. The clonotype originates from a human donor with classical Hodgkin lymphoma. The CDR3, as DNA: TGTGCCAGCAGCTTACGACAGGGAGTAGACACCATATATTTT. Amino acid sequence: CASSLRQGVDTIYF.